This T cell receptor (beta chain) was sequenced for a study of cytomegalovirus exposure and HLA in healthy donors. Study-wide results and caveats: Later analysis suggested links between common viral pathogens and several top significant clusters. Later analysis associated a missense DCLRE1C variant with TCR beta V- and J-gene trimming. In a later analysis, donors in an Asian-associated ancestry cluster reportedly had fewer N-insertions in productive TCRs than the cohort mean. Some public TCRs appeared in many individuals, while most sequences were rare.

With 2 bases removed from V and 11 bases from J, the gap between germline ends came to 19 bases. Germline V gene data show CDR1 as SGHNT and CDR2 as YYREEE (reference sequence). The CDR3 contains 14 residues. A remark on this clone: Its antigen is unidentified.

PCR amplification relied on 60 Vbeta primers (plus 13 Jbeta primers). Produced via immunoSEQ multiplex PCR; TCRdb's table is partial and in-frame only. Among some 140,000 clones listed, 79% were seen once. The receptor's source is a man between 25 and 39 years old in good health and CMV-seropositive. V usage is TRBV5-4 and J usage is TRBJ1-1; possibly TRBD1 for D (6 bases). Sequencing input: PBMCs. The CDR3 region is CASSFRGGGRTAFF. CDR3 nucleotide sequence: TGTGCCAGCAGCTTCCGAGGGGGGGGGCGAACGGCTTTCTTT. The full variable domain, rest sourced from reference TRBV5-4 and TRBJ1-1, is ETGVTQSPTHLIKTRGQQVTLRCSSQSGHNTVSWYQQALGQGPQFIFQYYREEENGRGNFPPRFSGLQFPNYSSELNVNALELDDSALYLCASSFRGGGRTAFFGQGTRLTVV.